Listed here are 30 T cell receptor beta chains from one sample, sequenced in a study of CD8+ T cells in alopecia areata. Indicated treatment: oral pan-JAK inhibitor, 5-10 mg twice daily. Extraction and reverse transcription of RNA yielded cDNA as the sequencing template. TCRdb's copy holds only in-frame clones and misses some; the assay was immunoSEQ multiplex PCR. The data hold 150,000 to 200,000 clones, with about 71% observed a single time. The specimen was CD4+ T cells sorted from blood, collected at week 4, from a patient treated with tofacitinib. The receptors come from a human donor with alopecia areata.

This clone came up once. The rearrangement uses TRBV30 and TRBJ1-1, with 7 bases identical to TRBD1. Germline CDR1 reads GTSNPN; CDR2 reads SVGIG (reference sequence). The CDR3 contains 15 residues. V gave up 4 bases and J gave up 3 bases; unmatched junction bases: 11. As DNA, the CDR3 is TGTGCCTGGACCAGGGGGACCTGGGGGGACACTGAAGCTTTCTTT. This codes for CAWTRGTWGDTEAFF.

The chain combines TRBV7-9 with TRBJ1-2; D possibly corresponds to TRBD1 (5 bases). Germline lookup yields CDR1 SEHNR and CDR2 FQNEAQ (reference sequence). Trimming stripped 4 bases from V and 2 bases from J, with 8 bases between. The length of the CDR3 is 13 residues. This CDR3 is CASSSGRNYGYTF. For the CDR3, the DNA is TGTGCCAGCAGCTCGGGACGAAACTATGGCTACACCTTC. Full variable domain (missing parts from reference TRBV7-9 and TRBJ1-2): DTGVSQNPRHKITKRGQNVTFRCDPISEHNRLYWYRQTLGQGPEFLTYFQNEAQLEKSRLLSDRFSAERPKGSFSTLEIQRTEQGDSAMYLCASSSGRNYGYTFGSGTRLTVV.

This clone was detected a few times. The genes are TRBV7-2 and TRBJ1-5; 7 nucleotides align to TRBD1. The germline V gene encodes CDR1 SGHTA and CDR2 FQGNSA. V lost 5 bases and J lost 7; bases outside the gene matches: 11. There are 15 residues in the CDR3. The CDR3 reads CASSPRTGGYQPQHF. DNA for the CDR3: TGTGCCAGCAGCCCCAGGACAGGAGGGTACCAGCCCCAGCATTTT.

V and J are TRBV27 and TRBJ1-2; 7 bases fit TRBD1. Germline CDR1 is MNHEY and CDR2 is SMNVEV (reference sequence). The CDR3 runs to 15 residues. Losses at the gene ends were 5 bases for V and 8 bases for J; bases not matched to a gene: 14. CDR3: CASSPGTVPIPGYTF. CDR3 coding DNA: TGTGCCAGCAGTCCGGGGACAGTTCCAATCCCCGGCTACACCTTC.

This rearrangement joins TRBV10-3 to TRBJ1-1, with D uncertain. Trimming removed 3 bases at V and 4 bases at J, with 9 bases between. Germline V gene sequence: CDR1 ENHRY, CDR2 SYGVKD. The CDR3 has 13 residues. The CDR3 DNA reads as TGTGCCATCAGTGATCAAGTGGGCACTGAAGCTTTCTTT. Amino acids: CAISDQVGTEAFF.

The chain couples TRBV30 to TRBJ1-2; D remains unclear. This CDR3 spans 14 amino acids. Trimming pared 8 bases from V and 2 bases from J, leaving 18 bases between. The germline CDR1 and CDR2 sequences are GTSNPN and SVGIG (reference sequence). The DNA of the CDR3 is TGTGCCCAAGGCCGTCCGGGGTGGAACTATGGCTACACCTTC. Protein: CAQGRPGWNYGYTF.

There are a few counts of this clone. This sequence joins TRBV6-5 and TRBJ2-7, with D maybe TRBD1 (6 bases). The CDR3 covers 13 residues. V was pared by 5 bases and J by 5 bases, with 13 bases between. The V gene's germline CDR1 is MNHEY and CDR2 SVGAGI. Written as DNA, the CDR3 is TGTGCCAGCAGTAAACCAGGGGCTGACGAGCAGTACTTC. Encoded protein: CASSKPGADEQYF.

This clone came up a few times. This sequence joins TRBV30 and TRBJ1-1; TRBD1 is a possible D gene (6 bases). Germline assignment: CDR1 GTSNPN and CDR2 SVGIG (reference sequence). Trimming removed 5 bases from V and 0 bases from J, with 10 bases in between. CDR3 length: 13 residues. CDR3 DNA sequence: TGTGCCTGGGGCGGACAGTTGAACACTGAAGCTTTCTTT. Translation gives CAWGGQLNTEAFF.

This chain uses TRBV15 with TRBJ2-1, with D possibly TRBD2 on 5 matching bases. V lost 0 bases to trimming and J lost 15 bases, with 12 bases between them. This CDR3 has 12 residues. The germline CDR1 and CDR2 sequences are LNHNV and YYDKDF (reference sequence). CDR3 amino acids: CATSRDYGDRFF. CDR3 nucleotide sequence: TGTGCCACCAGCAGAGATTACGGGGATAGGTTCTTC.

This sequence joins TRBV18 and TRBJ1-6; D is unclear. The CDR3 is 12 amino acids. Germline V gives CDR1 KGHSH, CDR2 LQKENI. Trimming stripped 2 bases from V and 10 bases from J, with 6 bases between. The CDR3 bases are TGTGCCAGCTCACCAGGGCGATCACCCCTCCACTTT. Protein product: CASSPGRSPLHF.

This chain links TRBV29-1 with TRBJ2-5; 7 bases line up with TRBD1. V lost 6 bases, J lost 0 bases, and 1 base stayed unmatched. This CDR3 comprises 12 residues. Germline values: CDR1 SQVTM, CDR2 ANQGSEA. The CDR3 region is CSVTGNQETQYF. As DNA, the CDR3 is TGCAGCGTGACAGGGAACCAAGAGACCCAGTACTTC.

The rearrangement joins TRBV4-1 to TRBJ2-7; D is unclear. Per the germline V gene, CDR1 is MGHRA and CDR2 is YSYEKL. V was shortened by 5 bases and J by 2 bases, with 16 bases between the two germline ends. The CDR3 sequence is 15 residues long. In nucleotides, the CDR3 is TGCGCCAGCAGCATTCCAGGACGATTTCCCTACGAGCAGTACTTC. Its translation is CASSIPGRFPYEQYF.

The chain links TRBV15 to TRBJ1-2; no firm D call. The CDR3 is made up of 13 amino acids. The V gene lost 0 bases and the J gene lost 12 bases, with 14 bases spanning the gap. Germline lookup yields CDR1 LNHNV and CDR2 YYDKDF (reference sequence). The CDR3 protein is CATSRDSGESHTF. CDR3 nucleotide sequence: TGTGCCACCAGCAGAGATTCCGGGGAAAGCCACACCTTC. The complete variable domain, with remaining parts taken from reference TRBV15 and TRBJ1-2, reads DAMVIQNPRYQVTQFGKPVTLSCSQTLNHNVMYWYQQKSSQAPKLLFHYYDKDFNNEADTPDNFQSRRPNTSFCFLDIRSPGLGDTAMYLCATSRDSGESHTFGSGTRLTVV.

This clone was seen only a few times. This sequence joins TRBV6-6 and TRBJ1-4, with D possibly being TRBD1 (5 bases). The CDR3 has 13 residues. Trimming removed 6 bases at V and 5 bases at J, with 10 bases between. Germline V lookup: CDR1 MNHNY, CDR2 SVGAGI (reference sequence). The CDR3 DNA is TGTGCCAGCAGGGACATATCAAATGAAAAACTGTTTTTT. Protein product: CASRDISNEKLFF.

The gene calls are TRBV4-3 and TRBJ1-5; D gene unclear. This CDR3 comprises 14 residues. Germline loops: CDR1 LGHNA, CDR2 YSLEER. Trimming removed 0 bases from V and 7 bases from J, with 10 bases in between. CDR3 amino acids: CASSQDQKGQPQHF. The CDR3 DNA reads as TGCGCCAGCAGCCAAGATCAAAAAGGACAGCCCCAGCATTTT.

Remarks on this clone: Distinct nucleotide sequences in the sample also encode this CDR3. This chain uses TRBV30 with TRBJ2-1; D unresolved. The germline V gene has CDR1 GTSNPN and CDR2 SVGIG (reference sequence). The V end was cut by 0 bases, the J end by 4 bases, with 7 bases between. The CDR3 covers 13 residues. This CDR3 reads CAWSVGVYNEQFF. CDR3 bases: TGTGCCTGGAGTGTCGGAGTTTACAATGAGCAGTTCTTC. Filled out from reference TRBV30 and TRBJ2-1, the complete variable domain reads SQTIHQWPATLVQPVGSPLSLECTVEGTSNPNLYWYRQAAGRGLQLLFYSVGIGQISSEVPQNLSASRPQDRQFILSSKKLLLSDSGFYLCAWSVGVYNEQFFGPGTRLTVL.

V and J are TRBV7-2 and TRBJ2-7, with 7 bases lining up with TRBD1. Germline trimming cut 3 bases from V and 2 bases from J; bases unmatched to any gene: 4. Germline CDR1 reads SGHTA; CDR2 reads FQGNSA. This CDR3 contains 14 residues. DNA of the CDR3: TGTGCCAGCAGCTTGGGACAGTCCACCTACGAGCAGTACTTC. Translation: CASSLGQSTYEQYF.

The chain has TRBV29-1 and TRBJ1-4; D call uncertain. Germline values: CDR1 SQVTM, CDR2 ANQGSEA. Trimming shortened V by 4 bases and J by 4 bases, and 7 bases separated the two germline ends. The CDR3 is 12 amino acids. The CDR3 sequence: CSVGALNEKLFF. CDR3 in DNA: TGCAGCGTTGGGGCCCTTAATGAAAAACTGTTTTTT.

The chain recombines TRBV30 with TRBJ2-7; D is possibly TRBD2 (6 bases). Trimming took off 0 bases at V and 3 bases at J, with 12 bases between the two ends. The CDR3 spans 14 residues. Looked up from germline, CDR1 is GTSNPN and CDR2 is SVGIG (reference sequence). CDR3 bases: TGTGCCTGGAGTGTACGAGGGAGGAGCTACGAGCAGTACTTC. This translates into CAWSVRGRSYEQYF.

The chain combines TRBV29-1 with TRBJ1-2, with 7 bases matching TRBD1. The CDR3 extends over 12 amino acids. The germline CDR1 and CDR2 sequences are SQVTM and ANQGSEA. V lost 7 bases, J lost 9 bases, and 11 bases stayed unmatched. The CDR3 is CSEHRGAGSYTF. CDR3 nucleotide sequence: TGCAGCGAACACAGGGGCGCGGGAAGCTACACCTTC. Supplemented by reference TRBV29-1 and TRBJ1-2, the full variable domain reads SAVISQKPSRDICQRGTSLTIQCQVDSQVTMMFWYRQQPGQSLTLIATANQGSEATYESGFVIDKFPISRPNLTFSTLTVSNMSPEDSSIYLCSEHRGAGSYTFGSGTRLTVV.

V usage is TRBV5-1 and J usage is TRBJ1-2; D unclear. V lost 4 bases to trimming and J lost 6 bases, with 10 bases between them. This CDR3 has 12 amino acids. Looked up from germline, CDR1 is SGHRS and CDR2 is YFSETQ. The CDR3 DNA reads as TGCGCCAGCAGCCGGGATGCGGATGGCTACACCTTC. Its protein product is CASSRDADGYTF.

CDR3: CASSQSGTDGYTF. The CDR3 coding sequence is TGTGCCAGCTCACAGTCCGGGACAGATGGCTACACCTTC. The chain combines TRBV18 with TRBJ1-2; 7 positions agree with TRBD1. The CDR3 length is 13 residues. Germline CDR1 and CDR2: KGHSH and LQKENI. J was trimmed by 6 bases and V by 4 bases; bases with no gene match: 5.

This clone was seen a few times. The chain has TRBV29-1 and TRBJ2-5, with TRBD2 matching over 7 bases. V was pared by 3 bases and J by 6 bases, with 4 bases of the junction left unmatched. CDR1 is SQVTM and CDR2 is ANQGSEA in the germline V gene. The CDR3 spans 12 residues. The CDR3, as DNA: TGCAGCGTTGACACTAGCGTGAAGACCCAGTACTTC. Its translation is CSVDTSVKTQYF.

Points on this clone: Different DNA sequences within this sample yield the same CDR3. The V and J genes are TRBV30 and TRBJ1-3; D call uncertain. Germline loops: CDR1 GTSNPN, CDR2 SVGIG (reference sequence). The V end was cut by 2 bases, the J end by 4 bases, with 6 bases between. The CDR3 has 12 residues. The CDR3 sequence: CAWSSTGNTIYF. The CDR3 DNA reads TGTGCCTGGAGTTCTACCGGAAACACCATATATTTT.

V usage is TRBV4-1 and J usage is TRBJ1-2, with TRBD1 matching 7 bases. The CDR3 sequence is 13 residues long. Unmatched junction bases numbered 7, after V lost 4 bases and J lost 8 bases. CDR1 is MGHRA, CDR2 YSYEKL, per germline. The CDR3 coding sequence is TGCGCCAGCAGCCGCCGGGACAGTGGAGGCTACACCTTC. Protein: CASSRRDSGGYTF.

The gene calls are TRBV4-1 and TRBJ2-5; 10 bases are shared with TRBD2. Germline V gene lookup returns CDR1 MGHRA and CDR2 YSYEKL. The V gene end was trimmed by 0 bases and the J gene end by 2 bases; junction bases not matched to a gene: 3. This CDR3 spans 16 amino acids. The chain's CDR3 is CASSQDPSGSQETQYF. The CDR3 bases are TGCGCCAGCAGCCAAGATCCTAGCGGGAGTCAAGAGACCCAGTACTTC.

The CDR3 DNA reads as TGTGCCAGCAGTTTCATCGGACGACAAGAGACCCAGTACTTC. Its protein product is CASSFIGRQETQYF. V gene TRBV27 combines with J gene TRBJ2-5; D is undetermined. The CDR3 extends over 14 amino acids. V lost 3 bases and J lost 2, with 10 bases in between. Germline assignment: CDR1 MNHEY and CDR2 SMNVEV (reference sequence).

The chain joins TRBV29-1 to TRBJ2-5; D is possibly TRBD1 (6 bases). Germline V gene data show CDR1 as SQVTM and CDR2 as ANQGSEA. CDR3 length: 14 residues. V was shortened by 1 base and J by 5 bases, with 14 bases between the two germline ends. The DNA for the CDR3 is TGCAGCGTTGAAGGACGGTCTAGGGGGGAGACCCAGTACTTC. This sequence encodes CSVEGRSRGETQYF.

The rearrangement joins TRBV29-1 to TRBJ2-5, with 7 bases fitting TRBD1. Per germline, CDR1 SQVTM and CDR2 ANQGSEA. The junction had 4 bases not matched to a gene; V was cut back by 4 bases and J by 2 bases. The CDR3 totals 13 residues. This CDR3 is CSVAGQRQETQYF. The CDR3 nucleotides read TGCAGCGTTGCGGGACAGCGTCAAGAGACCCAGTACTTC. Looking up the rest from reference TRBV29-1 and TRBJ2-5 gives the full variable domain: SAVISQKPSRDICQRGTSLTIQCQVDSQVTMMFWYRQQPGQSLTLIATANQGSEATYESGFVIDKFPISRPNLTFSTLTVSNMSPEDSSIYLCSVAGQRQETQYFGPGTRLLVL.

This chain links TRBV2 with TRBJ1-5; D gene ambiguous. Per germline, CDR1 SNHLY and CDR2 FYNNEI. V was clipped by 7 bases and J by 1 base, with 8 bases between them. The CDR3 loop spans 13 amino acids. This CDR3 is CASTLLSNQPQHF. CDR3 nucleotides: TGTGCCAGCACCCTGTTGAGCAATCAGCCCCAGCATTTT.